The clone carrying this T cell receptor (beta chain) occurred many times. A library prepared for alpha chains yielded this beta chain as an off-target read; its size is of little meaning. Time point: sample taken at primary tumor resection. The cohort: 65 to 80 early-stage, untreated non-small cell lung cancer patients. Whole RNA came from tumor, nontumor lung or frozen PBMC and was sequenced without being sorted. The record originates from a study of spatial heterogeneity in lung cancer. Across the whole study: Raw reads showed each unique TCR and UMI combination turning up more than ten times on average.

In TCRdb, the 5' RACE reads were re-called with MiXCR into one record per CDR3 protein. The table records 16,000 or so distinct CDR3 sequences, 3.6% of them present only once. Per the germline V gene, CDR1 is KGHDR and CDR2 is SFDVKD. The CDR3 runs to 11 residues. Trimming left V 6 bases short and J 2 bases short, with 2 bases between. This sequence joins TRBV24-1 and TRBJ2-3; the D is unclear. Source: normal lung tissue next to the tumor, taken at surgery. This sequence originates from a male donor with early-stage non-small cell lung cancer. CDR3 sequence reads: CATSITDTQYF. CDR3 in DNA: TGTGCCACCAGTATCACAGATACGCAGTATTTT.